This T cell receptor (beta chain) is drawn from a study of vaccination and CD4 T cells after COVID-19. In the case of this clonotype: Its antigen remains unidentified.

Stated time point: late sampling 161 to 241 days after vaccination in a few convalescent patients. Treatment noted: roughly ten-day PBMC culture with coronavirus spike peptide pools or control peptides (ViraFEST assay). Cultured CD4+ T cell DNA was sequenced using the Oncomine TCR Beta short-read assay. A single record per CDR3 protein comes from TCRdb applying MiXCR to the PCR reads. The table lists approximately 18,000 distinct CDR3 sequences, 52% of them singletons. The sequencing here drew on CD4+ T cells from blood, cultured in vitro, taken about 7 months after SARS-CoV-2 vaccination. This sequence was found in a human donor who had recovered from COVID-19.

The CDR3 reads CASSLDRNTEAFF. CDR3 bases: TGTGCCAGCAGCTTAGACAGGAACACTGAAGCTTTCTTT. V usage is TRBV7-2 and J usage is TRBJ1-1; the D is unclear. Germline values: CDR1 SGHTA, CDR2 FQGNSA. CDR3 length: 13 amino acids. The V gene lost 1 base and the J gene lost 1 base, with 4 bases spanning the gap.